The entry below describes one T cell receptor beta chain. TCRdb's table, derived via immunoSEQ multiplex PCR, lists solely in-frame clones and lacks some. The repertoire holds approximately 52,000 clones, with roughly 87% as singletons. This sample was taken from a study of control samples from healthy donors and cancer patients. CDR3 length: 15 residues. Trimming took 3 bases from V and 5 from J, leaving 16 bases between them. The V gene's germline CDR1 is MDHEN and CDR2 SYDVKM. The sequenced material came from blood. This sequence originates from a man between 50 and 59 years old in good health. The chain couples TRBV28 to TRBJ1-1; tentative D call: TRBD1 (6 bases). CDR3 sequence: CASSFATRGETEAFF. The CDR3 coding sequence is TGTGCCAGCAGTTTTGCCACCAGGGGAGAGACTGAAGCTTTCTTT. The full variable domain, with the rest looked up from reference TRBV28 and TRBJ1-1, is DVKVTQSSRYLVKRTGEKVFLECVQDMDHENMFWYRQDPGLGLRLIYFSYDVKMKEKGDIPEGYSVSREKKERFSLILESASTNQTSMYLCASSFATRGETEAFFGQGTRLTVV.